These T cell receptor beta chains were read from a single sample in a study of T cells in Graves' hyperthyroidism and ophthalmopathy. TCRdb ran MiXCR on the multiplex PCR reads and lists one entry per CDR3 protein. Of 250,000 to 300,000 distinct CDR3 sequences detected, 13% appear once; the ten largest clones hold approximately 7.8%. Sequenced: blood. The source is a woman in her thirties with Graves' hyperthyroidism that later progressed to Graves' ophthalmopathy. Each CDR3 is given with its conserved first and last residue. D genes are given only for firm matches. Part of the rows lack a size; the others show once, few, many or a class for expanded clones.

clone_size	j_call	d_call	v_call	cdr3_aa	cdr3_nt
.	TRBJ1-6	.	TRBV27	CASSLRINSPLHF	TGTGCCAGCAGTTTACGGATTAATTCACCCCTCCACTTT
many	TRBJ1-1	.	TRBV12-3/TRBV12-4	CASTWGSGTEAFF	TGTGCCAGCACCTGGGGGTCGGGCACTGAAGCTTTCTTT
few	TRBJ2-1	.	TRBV20-1	CSATRSDEQFF	TGCAGTGCCACTAGGTCGGATGAGCAGTTCTTC
many	TRBJ1-4	.	TRBV30	CAWSVRPAEKLFF	TGTGCCTGGAGTGTAAGGCCAGCTGAAAAACTGTTTTTT
many	TRBJ2-3	TRBD2	TRBV4-3	CASERTSGRDTDTQYF	TGCGCCAGCGAGAGGACTAGCGGGAGGGACACAGATACGCAGTATTTT
.	TRBJ2-1	TRBD2	TRBV5-5	CASSLKPGLAGGVANEQFF	TGTGCCAGCAGCCTAAAACCGGGACTAGCGGGAGGGGTGGCGAATGAGCAGTTCTTC
.	TRBJ1-5	TRBD1	TRBV7-2	CASSPGTGIEPQHF	TGTGCCAGCAGCCCGGGGACAGGGATTGAGCCCCAGCATTTT
many	TRBJ1-5	.	TRBV27	CASSWGRGNQPQHF	TGTGCCAGCAGTTGGGGTCGGGGCAATCAGCCCCAGCATTTT
.	TRBJ2-3	TRBD2	TRBV6-1	CASRSPETSGRSSTDTQYF	TGTGCCAGCAGAAGCCCGGAGACTAGCGGGAGGTCTAGCACAGATACGCAGTATTTT
.	TRBJ2-7	TRBD2	TRBV5-1	CASSPGLAGVEYEQYF	TGCGCCAGCAGCCCTGGACTAGCGGGAGTTGAATACGAGCAGTACTTC
.	TRBJ1-1	TRBD1	TRBV7-6	CASSTGTGDFAFF	TGTGCCAGCAGCACCGGGACAGGGGATTTTGCTTTCTTT
few	TRBJ2-7	.	TRBV4-3	CASSQDTQGTEDEQYF	TGCGCCAGCAGCCAAGATACCCAGGGCACGGAGGACGAGCAGTACTTC
many	TRBJ1-1	.	TRBV6-2/TRBV6-3	CTSSKIGQMNTEAFF	TGTACCAGCAGTAAAATAGGACAGATGAACACTGAAGCTTTCTTT
many	TRBJ2-1	TRBD2	TRBV2	CASRNRVFEREGRRNEQFF	TGTGCCAGCAGAAACAGGGTTTTCGAGCGGGAGGGCCGTAGAAATGAGCAGTTCTTC
few	TRBJ2-6	TRBD1	TRBV27	CASSPRGQGSSGANVLTF	TGTGCCAGCAGTCCGCGGGGACAGGGAAGCTCTGGGGCCAACGTCCTGACTTTC
few	TRBJ1-4	.	TRBV4-2	CASSQEGGGSKNEKLFF	TGTGCCAGCAGCCAAGAGGGCGGGGGGTCAAAGAATGAAAAACTGTTTTTT
many	TRBJ2-1	.	TRBV20-1	CSANFGFYNEQFF	TGCAGTGCTAATTTCGGTTTCTACAATGAGCAGTTCTTC
few	TRBJ2-2	TRBD2	TRBV7-3	CASSAGLAVTGELFF	TGTGCCAGCAGCGCCGGACTAGCGGTCACCGGGGAGCTGTTTTTT
many	TRBJ2-4	TRBD2	TRBV4-1	CASSQDGNSGSAKNIQYF	TGCGCCAGCAGCCAAGATGGGAATAGCGGGAGTGCCAAAAACATTCAGTACTTC
many	TRBJ2-3	.	TRBV2	CASIIAGQGYSTDTQYF	TGTGCCAGCATAATAGCGGGACAGGGATATAGCACAGATACGCAGTATTTT
many	TRBJ2-1	.	TRBV5-8	CASSLLSAGDNEQFF	TGTGCCAGCAGCTTGCTTTCGGCCGGGGACAATGAGCAGTTCTTC
many	TRBJ1-2	.	TRBV6-1	CASGRGTEGHYGYTF	TGTGCCAGCGGGCGGGGGACCGAAGGTCACTATGGCTACACCTTC
.	TRBJ2-7	TRBD2	TRBV20-1	CSARPAVGTSGRNTYEQYF	TGCAGTGCTAGACCGGCTGTCGGTACTAGCGGGAGGAACACATACGAGCAGTACTTC
.	TRBJ1-1	.	TRBV12-3/TRBV12-4	CASAEGRYTEAFF	TGTGCCAGCGCAGAGGGACGGTACACTGAAGCTTTCTTT
many	TRBJ1-5	.	TRBV11-2	CASSWDKGGQPQHF	TGTGCCAGCAGCTGGGACAAGGGCGGTCAGCCCCAGCATTTT